This TCR beta chain was retrieved from a study of blood T cell repertoires in COVID-19. The overall study: There were acute and convalescent COVID-19 samples, and they came from the United States, Italy and Spain. Sources were T cells, B-cell-depleted T cells, or PBMCs; the material itself was cDNA or gDNA.

Methods used by the authors: The assay estimated nucleated cells by amplifying reference gene primers. Some clones are missing from TCRdb's copy, which holds only in-frame ones; the method was immunoSEQ multiplex PCR. The DNA gave D and trimming, while V, J and clone size come from that table. The table has 150,000 to 200,000 clones, roughly 91% seen once. Per the germline V gene, CDR1 is LGHNA and CDR2 is YNFKEQ. The CDR3 sequence is 16 residues long. V was trimmed by 0 bases and J by 7 bases, leaving 13 bases between them. This TCR derives from a middle-aged man with active or convalescent COVID-19. Specimen: peripheral blood. The V and J genes are TRBV4-2 and TRBJ1-6; D is perhaps TRBD1 (5 bases). The DNA of the CDR3 is TGTGCCAGCAGCCAAGATCGGGGAGGGGTCAATTCACCCCTCCACTTT. The encoded protein is CASSQDRGGVNSPLHF.